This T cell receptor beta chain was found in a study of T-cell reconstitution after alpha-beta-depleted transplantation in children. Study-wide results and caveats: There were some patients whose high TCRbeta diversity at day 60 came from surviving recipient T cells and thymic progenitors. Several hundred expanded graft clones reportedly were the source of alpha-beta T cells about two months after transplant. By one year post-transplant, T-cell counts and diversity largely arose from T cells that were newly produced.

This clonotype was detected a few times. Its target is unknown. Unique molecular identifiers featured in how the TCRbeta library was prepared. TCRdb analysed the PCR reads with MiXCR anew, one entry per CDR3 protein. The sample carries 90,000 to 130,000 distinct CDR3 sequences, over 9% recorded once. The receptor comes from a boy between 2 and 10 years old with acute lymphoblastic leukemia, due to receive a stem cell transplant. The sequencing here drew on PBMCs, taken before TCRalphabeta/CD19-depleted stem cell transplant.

This CDR3 reads CASSLDMNTEAFF. CDR3 sequence (DNA): TGCGCCAGCAGCTTAGATATGAACACTGAAGCTTTCTTT. This chain uses TRBV5-1 with TRBJ1-1; D ambiguous. Germline values: CDR1 SGHRS, CDR2 YFSETQ. V lost 2 bases to trimming and J lost 0 bases, with 5 bases between them. The CDR3 contains 13 residues.